The subject of this entry is one T cell receptor (beta chain). Its antigen is not known. The V end was cut by 2 bases, the J end by 0 bases, with 2 bases between. Germline V lookup: CDR1 SGHNT, CDR2 YENEEA. There are 13 residues in the CDR3. Libraries were prepared by immunoSEQ multiplex PCR; TCRdb keeps only in-frame clonotypes and omits some of them. Here the sample spans fewer than 65,000 clones, more than 65% being singletons. Excluded were patients having autoimmune disease history or systemic immunosuppression. These data belong to a study of OX40 agonist ivuxolimab in advanced cancers. As for the study in general: With a range of 23 to 79, age averaged 60 years, and about 80% were male. Study-wide results and limits: CD4+ and CD8+ blood T cells expanded clonally by week 6 at 0.1 to 3.0 mg/kg. The study did not work out the antigen specificity of the expanded peripheral T cells.

This specimen was CD4+ or CD8+ T cells sorted from blood, taken in a trial of the OX40 agonist ivuxolimab. V is TRBV11-3 and J is TRBJ1-3; D gene ambiguous. The TCR sequence derives from an adult with an advanced solid tumor such as melanoma, head and neck, liver or kidney cancer. CDR3 in DNA: TGTGCCAGCAGCTTAACCTCTGGAAACACCATATATTTT. Translated: CASSLTSGNTIYF.